The 27 T cell receptor beta chains reported below all come from one sample, sequenced in a study of T cells after yellow fever vaccination. TCRdb redid the calling of the 5' RACE reads with MiXCR, one entry per CDR3 protein. The sample holds fewer than 650,000 distinct CDR3 sequences, 20% to 25% seen once. The sequences come from PBMCs, collected 21 days after the first yellow fever vaccination. The origin of the receptors is a man between 18 and 35 years old who received the YFV17D yellow fever vaccine.

This clonotype was picked up a small number of times. Here the CDR3 reads CASSLGVANEQFF. The CDR3 coding sequence is TGTGCCAGCAGCTTAGGTGTAGCAAACGAGCAGTTCTTC. The genes are TRBV7-3 and TRBJ2-1, with unresolved D. CDR1 is SGHTA and CDR2 is FQGTGA in the germline V gene. The CDR3 extends over 13 amino acids. V lost 2 bases, J lost 10 bases, and 12 bases lay in between.

As to this clonotype: A read error may produce the germline difference seen at one junction end. The CDR3 region is CAGQRGGHNEQFF. CDR3 bases: TGCGCAGGACAGCGGGGGGGACACAATGAGCAGTTCTTC. The chain employs TRBV6-2 or TRBV6-3 and TRBJ2-1; 10 bases align to TRBD2. This CDR3 contains 13 residues. Germline CDR1 is MNHEY and CDR2 is SVGEGT.

A few counts support this clonotype. V gene TRBV5-1 combines with J gene TRBJ2-3; 15 nucleotides match TRBD2. Germline CDR1 is SGHRS and CDR2 is YFSETQ. Trimming at V came to 4 bases and at J to 2 bases, leaving 8 bases not matched to a gene. This CDR3 contains 18 residues. CDR3 bases: TGCGCCAGCAGCACCGGGACTAGCGGGGGGCCACCCACAGATACGCAGTATTTT. Its protein product is CASSTGTSGGPPTDTQYF.

This rearrangement joins TRBV7-6 to TRBJ1-2; no reliable D call. Trimming removed 5 bases at V and 4 bases at J, with 8 bases between. Per the germline V gene, CDR1 is SGHVS and CDR2 is FNYEAQ. The CDR3 has 12 residues. This CDR3 reads CASSARTYGYTF. The CDR3 DNA sequence: TGTGCCAGCAGCGCCAGGACCTATGGCTACACCTTC.

The V gene is TRBV29-1, the J gene TRBJ2-1; TRBD2 matches at 11 bases. CDR3 length: 14 amino acids. The germline V gene encodes CDR1 SQVTM and CDR2 ANQGSEA. The V segment lost 7 bases and the J segment 7 bases; nucleotides outside the gene matches: 9. The CDR3 coding sequence is TGCAGCGCCCGCCTAGCGGGGGGCTTAAATGAGCAGTTCTTC. Its protein is CSARLAGGLNEQFF.

The chain couples TRBV20-1 to TRBJ1-2; D gene ambiguous. The germline V gene encodes CDR1 DFQATT and CDR2 SNEGSKA (reference sequence). CDR3 length equals 12 residues. The V gene lost 3 bases and the J gene lost 1 base, with 6 bases spanning the gap. CDR3 DNA: TGCAGTGCTAGCTACAGTAACTATGGCTACACCTTC. This sequence encodes CSASYSNYGYTF.

On this clonotype: Germline and junction disagree at one end, which may indicate a read error. The genes are TRBV7-3 and TRBJ2-1; 8 bases map to TRBD2. Germline V CDR1 and CDR2: SGHTA, FQGTGA. The CDR3 sequence is 16 residues long. The CDR3 sequence: CASSPLSGGSYNERFF. The CDR3 DNA reads TGTGCCAGCAGCCCACTCAGCGGGGGCTCCTACAATGAGCGGTTCTTC.

The CDR3 loop is CASSADGSNQPQHF. The CDR3, as DNA: TGTGCCAGCAGCGCTGATGGTAGCAATCAGCCCCAGCATTTT. This chain connects TRBV5-4 to TRBJ1-5; the D is unclear. The CDR3 spans 14 residues. Germline loops: CDR1 SGHNT, CDR2 YYREEE (reference sequence). V shed 4 bases and J shed 0 bases, with 8 bases lying between them.

Ten or more counts support this clonotype. The chain joins TRBV7-8 to TRBJ1-2; D gene ambiguous. The V end lost 1 base, the J end lost 8 bases, and 11 bases lay between the germline ends. This CDR3 region has 13 residues. Germline values: CDR1 SGHVS, CDR2 FQNEAQ. This CDR3 reads CASSLGGHPGYTF. CDR3 sequence (DNA): TGTGCCAGCAGCTTAGGCGGGCACCCGGGCTACACCTTC.

There are a few counts of this clonotype. The chain is built from TRBV15 and TRBJ2-5; a possible D gene is TRBD1 (5 bases). V lost 5 bases and J lost 1, with 11 bases in between. CDR1 is LNHNV, CDR2 YYDKDF, per germline (reference sequence). The CDR3 has 14 amino acids. DNA for the CDR3: TGTGCCACCAGCGCGACAGTTTTCCAAGAGACCCAGTACTTC. As protein: CATSATVFQETQYF.

The chain joins TRBV28 to TRBJ1-2; no definite D call. Trimming pared 7 bases from V and 3 bases from J, leaving 9 bases between. The CDR3 is made up of 12 amino acids. CDR1 and CDR2 from the germline V gene are MDHEN and SYDVKM. CDR3 loop: CASNAGDYGYTF. The DNA of the CDR3 is TGTGCCAGCAATGCGGGTGACTATGGCTACACCTTC.

This clonotype was counted a few times. This chain uses TRBV18 with TRBJ2-3; 13 nucleotides align to TRBD2. The CDR3 is 17 residues long. V lost 3 bases and J lost 2; bases outside the gene matches: 5. Germline loops: CDR1 KGHSH, CDR2 LQKENI. The CDR3 loop reads CASSPLGLAGATDTQYF. The CDR3 coding sequence is TGTGCCAGCTCACCGCTTGGACTAGCGGGGGCCACAGATACGCAGTATTTT.

This chain connects TRBV5-1 to TRBJ1-2, with D perhaps matching TRBD1 (5 bases). This CDR3 spans 13 amino acids. Germline lookup yields CDR1 SGHRS and CDR2 YFSETQ. V lost 2 bases to trimming and J lost 4 bases, with 9 bases between them. The DNA for the CDR3 is TGCGCCAGCAGCTTAGGGGATGTCTATGGCTACACCTTC. Translated: CASSLGDVYGYTF. Together with reference TRBV5-1 and TRBJ1-2, the CDR3 gives the full variable domain: KAGVTQTPRYLIKTRGQQVTLSCSPISGHRSVSWYQQTPGQGLQFLFEYFSETQRNKGNFPGRFSGRQFSNSRSEMNVSTLELGDSALYLCASSLGDVYGYTFGSGTRLTVV.

The chain joins TRBV20-1 to TRBJ2-5; 8 nucleotides align to TRBD2. V gave up 4 bases and J gave up 0 bases; unmatched junction bases: 7. This CDR3 has 15 residues. The V gene's germline CDR1 is DFQATT and CDR2 SNEGSKA (reference sequence). CDR3 coding DNA: TGCAGTGCTAATCAGTGGCGGGGGGACCAAGAGACCCAGTACTTC. Its protein is CSANQWRGDQETQYF.

V usage is TRBV18 and J usage is TRBJ2-4; D may be TRBD2 (5 bases). CDR3 size: 15 residues. Germline lookup yields CDR1 KGHSH and CDR2 LQKENI. With 6 bases removed from V and 4 bases from J, the gap between germline ends came to 16 bases. The CDR3 loop is CASSPRAQGKNIQYF. CDR3 sequence (DNA): TGTGCCAGCTCCCCGAGGGCCCAAGGAAAAAACATTCAGTACTTC. Looking up the rest from reference TRBV18 and TRBJ2-4 gives the full variable domain: NAGVMQNPRHLVRRRGQEARLRCSPMKGHSHVYWYRQLPEEGLKFMVYLQKENIIDESGMPKERFSAEFPKEGPSILRIQQVVRGDSAAYFCASSPRAQGKNIQYFGAGTRLSVL.

This clonotype was counted between two and nine times. This sequence joins TRBV4-2 and TRBJ2-1; D unresolved. The CDR3 is made up of 16 amino acids. V was shortened by 0 bases and J by 0 bases, with 9 bases between the two germline ends. CDR1 is LGHNA, CDR2 YNFKEQ, per germline. Written as DNA, the CDR3 is TGTGCCAGCAGCCAAGATTTTTGGTACTCCTACAATGAGCAGTTCTTC. Encoded protein: CASSQDFWYSYNEQFF.

The chain couples TRBV9 to TRBJ2-1, with 9 bases fitting TRBD2. This CDR3 comprises 15 residues. V gave up 0 bases and J gave up 9 bases; unmatched junction bases: 7. CDR1 SGDLS and CDR2 YYNGEE come from the germline V gene. In nucleotides, the CDR3 is TGTGCCAGCAGCGTAGCCGGGCGGGGGGGCTCTGAGCAGTTCTTC. This encodes CASSVAGRGGSEQFF.

The V and J genes are TRBV7-9 and TRBJ2-7, with D perhaps TRBD1 or TRBD2 (5 bases each). The CDR3 spans 15 residues. Germline V gene sequence: CDR1 SEHNR, CDR2 FQNEAQ (reference sequence). V was shortened by 1 base and J by 3 bases, with 13 bases between the two germline ends. The CDR3 spells CASSLEAGRGYEQYF. CDR3 bases: TGTGCCAGCAGCTTAGAGGCAGGGAGAGGCTACGAGCAGTACTTC.

This clonotype was detected only a few times. The chain is built from TRBV18 and TRBJ2-5, with 7 bases fitting TRBD1. The CDR3 covers 17 residues. Looked up from germline, CDR1 is KGHSH and CDR2 is LQKENI. V lost 1 base, J lost 5 bases, and 13 bases stayed unmatched. CDR3 region: CASSPQGGTAAGETQYF. Written as DNA, the CDR3 is TGTGCCAGCTCACCACAAGGTGGGACAGCCGCTGGGGAGACCCAGTACTTC.

This clonotype was detected only a few times. The gene calls are TRBV21-1 and TRBJ2-7; the DNA was not used to check the table's D call, TRBD1. TRBV21-1 is annotated as a pseudogene. There are 15 residues in the CDR3. The CDR3 spells CASSKAGTGSYEQYV. The CDR3 DNA reads TGTGCCAGCAGCAAAGCCGGGACAGGTTCCTACGAGCAGTACGTC.

The J gene is TRBJ1-6, the V gene TRBV9; D gene unclear. The CDR3 consists of 15 residues. V lost 3 bases and J lost 0, with 7 bases in between. Germline V gene sequence: CDR1 SGDLS, CDR2 YYNGEE. The CDR3 sequence: CASSEGSSYNSPLHF. DNA of the CDR3: TGTGCCAGCAGCGAGGGTAGCTCCTATAATTCACCCCTCCACTTT. The full variable domain, its missing parts supplied by reference TRBV9 and TRBJ1-6, is DSGVTQTPKHLITATGQRVTLRCSPRSGDLSVYWYQQSLDQGLQFLIQYYNGEERAKGNILERFSAQQFPDLHSELNLSSLELGDSALYFCASSEGSSYNSPLHFGNGTRLTVT.

The V and J genes are TRBV6-2 or TRBV6-3 and TRBJ2-1, with D perhaps being TRBD1 or TRBD2 (5 bases each). There are 11 residues in the CDR3. In germline, CDR1 is MNHEY, CDR2 SVGEGT. The germline V and J ends were trimmed by 11 bases and 7 bases, with 12 bases remaining between them. The CDR3 coding sequence is TGTGCCTCTCATGGGGGAAATGAGCAGTTCTTC. Translated, it gives CASHGGNEQFF.

Here the CDR3 reads CASSLGQGEAEAFF. CDR3 DNA sequence: TGTGCCAGCAGTTTGGGACAGGGAGAGGCTGAAGCTTTCTTT. The chain recombines TRBV12-3 or TRBV12-4 with TRBJ1-1, with 9 bases matching TRBD1. V shed 3 bases, J shed 6 bases, and the junction held 5 bases outside the gene matches. This CDR3 has 14 residues.

This chain uses TRBV5-1 with TRBJ2-5; D uncertain. With 6 bases removed from V and 1 base from J, the gap between germline ends came to 4 bases. The CDR3 extends over 11 amino acids. The germline gives CDR1 SGHRS, CDR2 YFSETQ. This CDR3 reads CASTLQETQYF. The CDR3 coding sequence is TGCGCCAGCACCCTCCAAGAGACCCAGTACTTC.

This chain links TRBV7-2 with TRBJ2-7; D is possibly TRBD2 (5 bases). With 2 bases removed from V and 6 bases from J, the gap between germline ends came to 11 bases. CDR1 and CDR2 (germline): SGHTA, FQGNSA. CDR3 length: 13 residues. CDR3 sequence: CASSLRARGEQYF. DNA for the CDR3: TGTGCCAGCAGCTTAAGGGCCCGGGGCGAGCAGTACTTC.

In this sample, this clonotype turned up a few times. This sequence joins TRBV18 and TRBJ2-1; D possibly corresponds to TRBD1 (5 bases). This CDR3 contains 15 residues. Trimming left V 3 bases short and J 2 bases short, with 11 bases between. The germline V gene encodes CDR1 KGHSH and CDR2 LQKENI. Here the CDR3 reads CASSPGQVPYNEQFF. The DNA for the CDR3 is TGTGCCAGCTCACCGGGGCAGGTGCCCTACAATGAGCAGTTCTTC.

The V and J genes are TRBV9 and TRBJ2-3; TRBD1 aligns across 9 bases. Looked up from germline, CDR1 is SGDLS and CDR2 is YYNGEE. The CDR3 is 15 amino acids. The J segment lost 4 bases and the V segment lost 2 bases, leaving 5 bases of the junction unmatched. CDR3 nucleotides: TGTGCCAGCAGCGTCCGGGACAGGGCGGCAGATACGCAGTATTTT. It codes for CASSVRDRAADTQYF.